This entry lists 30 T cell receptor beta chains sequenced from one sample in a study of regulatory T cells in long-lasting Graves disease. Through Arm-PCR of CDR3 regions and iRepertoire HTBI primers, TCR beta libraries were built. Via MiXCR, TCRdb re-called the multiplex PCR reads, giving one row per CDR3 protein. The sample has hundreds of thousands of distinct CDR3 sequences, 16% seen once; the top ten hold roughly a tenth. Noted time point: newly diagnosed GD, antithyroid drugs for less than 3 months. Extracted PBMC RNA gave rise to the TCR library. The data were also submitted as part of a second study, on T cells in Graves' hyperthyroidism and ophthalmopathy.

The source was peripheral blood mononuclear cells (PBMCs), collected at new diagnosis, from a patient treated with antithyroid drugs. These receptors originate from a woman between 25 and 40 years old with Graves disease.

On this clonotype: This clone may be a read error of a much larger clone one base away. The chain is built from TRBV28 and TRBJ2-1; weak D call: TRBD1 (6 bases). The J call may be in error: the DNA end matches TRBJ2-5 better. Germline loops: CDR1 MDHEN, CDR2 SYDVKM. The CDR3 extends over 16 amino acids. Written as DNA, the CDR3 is TGTGCCAGCAGTTTTTGGGCAGGGGTTGTACAAGAGACCCAGTACTTC. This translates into CASSFWAGVVQETQYF.

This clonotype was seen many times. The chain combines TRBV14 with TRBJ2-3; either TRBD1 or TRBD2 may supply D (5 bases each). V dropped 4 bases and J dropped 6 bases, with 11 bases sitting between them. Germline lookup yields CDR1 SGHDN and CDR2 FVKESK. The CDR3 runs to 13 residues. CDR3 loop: CASSRGYVDTQYF. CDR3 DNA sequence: TGTGCCAGCAGCCGGGGGTATGTGGATACGCAGTATTTT.

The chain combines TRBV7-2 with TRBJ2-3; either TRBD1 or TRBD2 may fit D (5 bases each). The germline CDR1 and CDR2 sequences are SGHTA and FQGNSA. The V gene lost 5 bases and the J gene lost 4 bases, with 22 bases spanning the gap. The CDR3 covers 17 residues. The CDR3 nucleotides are TGTGCCAGCAGCACCCAGACGATCCAATGGGGACCAGATACGCAGTATTTT. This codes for CASSTQTIQWGPDTQYF.

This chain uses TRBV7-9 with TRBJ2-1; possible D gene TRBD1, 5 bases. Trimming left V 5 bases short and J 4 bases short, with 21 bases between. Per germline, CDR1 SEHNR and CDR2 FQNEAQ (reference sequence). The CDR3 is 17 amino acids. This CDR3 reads CASSPPIDSSSYNEQFF. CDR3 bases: TGTGCCAGCAGCCCCCCTATTGACAGTTCCAGTTACAATGAGCAGTTCTTC.

The CDR3 DNA is TGTGCCAGCAGTACCTGGACAGGGCTGAACACTGAAGCTTTCTTT. Translation gives CASSTWTGLNTEAFF. V and J are TRBV6-1 and TRBJ1-1, with TRBD1 identical over 8 bases. V trimming: 5 bases; J trimming: 0 bases; junction bases outside the gene matches: 5. Per the germline V gene, CDR1 is MNHNS and CDR2 is SASEGT. This CDR3 is built from 15 residues.

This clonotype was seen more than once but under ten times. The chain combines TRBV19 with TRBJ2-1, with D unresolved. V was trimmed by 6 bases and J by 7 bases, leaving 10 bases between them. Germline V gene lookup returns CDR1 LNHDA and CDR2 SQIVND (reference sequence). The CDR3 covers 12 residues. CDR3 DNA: TGTGCCAGTAGCCAAGGGCGGAATGAGCAGTTCTTC. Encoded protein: CASSQGRNEQFF.

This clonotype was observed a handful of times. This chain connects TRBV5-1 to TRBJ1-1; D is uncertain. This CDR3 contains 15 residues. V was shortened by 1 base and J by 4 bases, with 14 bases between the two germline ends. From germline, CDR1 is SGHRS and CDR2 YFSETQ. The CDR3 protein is CASSLQDQRGTEAFF. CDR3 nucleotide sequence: TGCGCCAGCAGCTTGCAGGACCAGCGGGGCACTGAAGCTTTCTTT.

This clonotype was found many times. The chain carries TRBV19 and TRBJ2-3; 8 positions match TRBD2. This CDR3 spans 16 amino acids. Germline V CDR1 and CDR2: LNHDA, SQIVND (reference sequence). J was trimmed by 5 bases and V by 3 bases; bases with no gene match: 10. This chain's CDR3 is CASSMLTGGQVDTQYF. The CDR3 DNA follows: TGTGCCAGTAGTATGTTAACGGGAGGGCAAGTAGATACGCAGTATTTT. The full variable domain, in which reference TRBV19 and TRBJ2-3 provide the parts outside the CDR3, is DGGITQSPKYLFRKEGQNVTLSCEQNLNHDAMYWYRQDPGQGLRLIYYSQIVNDFQKGDIAEGYSVSREKKESFPLTVTSAQKNPTAFYLCASSMLTGGQVDTQYFGPGTRLTVL.

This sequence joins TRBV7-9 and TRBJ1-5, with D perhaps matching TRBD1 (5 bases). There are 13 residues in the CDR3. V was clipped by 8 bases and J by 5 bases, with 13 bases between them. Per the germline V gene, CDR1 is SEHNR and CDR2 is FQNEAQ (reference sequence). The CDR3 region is CASDKSGDQPQHF. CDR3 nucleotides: TGTGCCAGCGACAAGTCGGGGGATCAGCCCCAGCATTTT. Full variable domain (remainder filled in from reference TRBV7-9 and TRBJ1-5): DTGVSQNPRHKITKRGQNVTFRCDPISEHNRLYWYRQTLGQGPEFLTYFQNEAQLEKSRLLSDRFSAERPKGSFSTLEIQRTEQGDSAMYLCASDKSGDQPQHFGDGTRLSIL.

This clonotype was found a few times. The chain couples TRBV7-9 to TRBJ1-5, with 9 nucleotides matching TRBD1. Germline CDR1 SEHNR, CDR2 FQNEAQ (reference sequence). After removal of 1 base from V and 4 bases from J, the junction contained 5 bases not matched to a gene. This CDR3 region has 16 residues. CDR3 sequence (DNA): TGTGCCAGCAGCTTAGGACAGGGGGGAAAGAATCAGCCCCAGCATTTT. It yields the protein CASSLGQGGKNQPQHF.

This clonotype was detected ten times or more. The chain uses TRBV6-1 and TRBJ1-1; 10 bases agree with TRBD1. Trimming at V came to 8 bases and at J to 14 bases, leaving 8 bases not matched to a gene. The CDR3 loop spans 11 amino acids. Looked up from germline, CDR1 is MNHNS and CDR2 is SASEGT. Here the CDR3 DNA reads TGTGCCAGCCGACAGGGGGCGCGGCTATTCTTT. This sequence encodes CASRQGARLFF.

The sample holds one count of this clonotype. The CDR3 loop is CASSLGGTGGKTSTDTQYF. In DNA, the CDR3 is TGTGCCAGCAGCTTGGGAGGGACAGGGGGAAAAACTAGCACAGATACGCAGTATTTT. The V gene is TRBV11-1, the J gene TRBJ2-3; 11 bases match TRBD1. Germline assignment: CDR1 SGHAT and CDR2 FQDESV (reference sequence). The CDR3 consists of 19 residues. Losses at the gene ends were 3 bases for V and 0 bases for J; bases not matched to a gene: 11. Based on the CDR3 plus reference TRBV11-1 and TRBJ2-3, the full variable domain is EAEVAQSPRYKITEKSQAVAFWCDPISGHATLYWYRQILGQGPELLVQFQDESVVDDSQLPKDRFSAERLKGVDSTLKIQPAELGDSAMYLCASSLGGTGGKTSTDTQYFGPGTRLTVL.

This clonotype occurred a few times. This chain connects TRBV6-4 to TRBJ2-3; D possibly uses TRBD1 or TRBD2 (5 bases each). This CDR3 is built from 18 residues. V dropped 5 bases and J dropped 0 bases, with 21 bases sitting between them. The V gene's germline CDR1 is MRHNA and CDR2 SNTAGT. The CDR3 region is CASSRRGRDVSSTDTQYF. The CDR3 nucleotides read TGTGCCAGCAGTCGAAGGGGTCGGGACGTGTCGAGCACAGATACGCAGTATTTT.

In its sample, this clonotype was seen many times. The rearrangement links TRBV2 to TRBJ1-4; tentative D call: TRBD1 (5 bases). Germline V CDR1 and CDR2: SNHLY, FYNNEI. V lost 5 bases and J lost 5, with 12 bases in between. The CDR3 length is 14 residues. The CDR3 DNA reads TGTGCCAGCAGTTACCGACAGTACAATGAAAAACTGTTTTTT. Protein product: CASSYRQYNEKLFF. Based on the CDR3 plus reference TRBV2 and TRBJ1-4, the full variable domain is EPEVTQTPSHQVTQMGQEVILRCVPISNHLYFYWYRQILGQKVEFLVSFYNNEISEKSEIFDDQFSVERPDGSNFTLKIRSTKLEDSAMYFCASSYRQYNEKLFFGSGTQLSVL.

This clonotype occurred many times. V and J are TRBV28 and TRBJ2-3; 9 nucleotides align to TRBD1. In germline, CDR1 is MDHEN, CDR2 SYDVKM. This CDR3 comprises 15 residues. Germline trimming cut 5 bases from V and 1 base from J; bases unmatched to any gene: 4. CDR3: CASSDRGSGTDTQYF. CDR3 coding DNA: TGTGCCAGCAGTGACAGGGGGAGCGGCACAGATACGCAGTATTTT.

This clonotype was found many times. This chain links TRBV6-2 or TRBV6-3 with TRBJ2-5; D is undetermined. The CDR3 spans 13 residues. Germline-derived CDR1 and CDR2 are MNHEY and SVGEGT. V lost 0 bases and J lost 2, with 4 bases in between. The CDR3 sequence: CASSYSMQETQYF. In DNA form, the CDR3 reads TGTGCCAGCAGTTACTCGATGCAAGAGACCCAGTACTTC.

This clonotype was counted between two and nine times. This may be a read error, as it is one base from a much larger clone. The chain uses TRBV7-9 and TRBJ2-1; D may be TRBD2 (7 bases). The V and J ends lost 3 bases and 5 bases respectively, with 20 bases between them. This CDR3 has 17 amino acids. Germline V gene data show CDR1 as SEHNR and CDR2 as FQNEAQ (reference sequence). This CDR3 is CASSFSPRGRRHNEQFF. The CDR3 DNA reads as TGTGCCAGCAGCTTTTCCCCGCGGGGGCGACGGCACAATGAGCAGTTCTTC.

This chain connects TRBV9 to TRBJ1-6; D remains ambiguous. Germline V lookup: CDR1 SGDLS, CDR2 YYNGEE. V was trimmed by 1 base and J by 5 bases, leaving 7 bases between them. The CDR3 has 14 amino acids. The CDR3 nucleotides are TGTGCCAGCAGCGTAAGCAGCAATAATTCACCCCTCCACTTT. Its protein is CASSVSSNNSPLHF. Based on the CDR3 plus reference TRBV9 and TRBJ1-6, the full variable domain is DSGVTQTPKHLITATGQRVTLRCSPRSGDLSVYWYQQSLDQGLQFLIQYYNGEERAKGNILERFSAQQFPDLHSELNLSSLELGDSALYFCASSVSSNNSPLHFGNGTRLTVT.

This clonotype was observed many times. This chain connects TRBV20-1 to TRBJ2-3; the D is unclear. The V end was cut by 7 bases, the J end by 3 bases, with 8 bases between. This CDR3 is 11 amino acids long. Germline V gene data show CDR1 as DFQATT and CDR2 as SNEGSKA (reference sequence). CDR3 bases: TGCAGTGGGAGTGGGACAGATACGCAGTATTTT. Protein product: CSGSGTDTQYF.

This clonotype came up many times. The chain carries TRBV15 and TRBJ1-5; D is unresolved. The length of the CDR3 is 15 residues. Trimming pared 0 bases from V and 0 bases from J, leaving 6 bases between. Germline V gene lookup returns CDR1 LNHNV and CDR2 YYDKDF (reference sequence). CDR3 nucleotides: TGTGCCACCAGCAGAGAATGGTATAGCAATCAGCCCCAGCATTTT. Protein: CATSREWYSNQPQHF.

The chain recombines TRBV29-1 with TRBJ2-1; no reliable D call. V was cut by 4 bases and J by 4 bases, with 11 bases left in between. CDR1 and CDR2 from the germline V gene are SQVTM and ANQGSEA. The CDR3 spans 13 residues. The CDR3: CSVVVGIYNEQFF. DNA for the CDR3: TGCAGCGTTGTGGTAGGGATTTACAATGAGCAGTTCTTC.

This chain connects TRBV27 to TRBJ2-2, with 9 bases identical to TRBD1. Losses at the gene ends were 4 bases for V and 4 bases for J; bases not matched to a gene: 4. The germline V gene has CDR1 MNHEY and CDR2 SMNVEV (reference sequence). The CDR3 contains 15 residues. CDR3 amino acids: CASSSGQGPTGELFF. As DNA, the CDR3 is TGTGCCAGCAGTTCGGGACAGGGTCCCACCGGGGAGCTGTTTTTT.

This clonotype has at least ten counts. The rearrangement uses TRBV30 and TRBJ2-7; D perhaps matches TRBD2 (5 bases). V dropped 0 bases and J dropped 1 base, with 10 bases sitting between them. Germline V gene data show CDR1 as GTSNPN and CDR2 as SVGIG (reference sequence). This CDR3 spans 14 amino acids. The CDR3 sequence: CAWSVRGSSYEQYF. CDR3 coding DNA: TGTGCCTGGAGTGTACGCGGGTCATCCTACGAGCAGTACTTC. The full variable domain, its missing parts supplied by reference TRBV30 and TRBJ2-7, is SQTIHQWPATLVQPVGSPLSLECTVEGTSNPNLYWYRQAAGRGLQLLFYSVGIGQISSEVPQNLSASRPQDRQFILSSKKLLLSDSGFYLCAWSVRGSSYEQYFGPGTRLTVT.

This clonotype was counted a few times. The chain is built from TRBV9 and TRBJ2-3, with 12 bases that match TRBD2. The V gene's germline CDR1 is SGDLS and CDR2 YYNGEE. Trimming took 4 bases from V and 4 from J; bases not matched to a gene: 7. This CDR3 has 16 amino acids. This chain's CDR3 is CASSPERLAGADTQYF. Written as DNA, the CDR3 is TGTGCCAGCAGCCCAGAAAGACTAGCGGGAGCAGATACGCAGTATTTT.

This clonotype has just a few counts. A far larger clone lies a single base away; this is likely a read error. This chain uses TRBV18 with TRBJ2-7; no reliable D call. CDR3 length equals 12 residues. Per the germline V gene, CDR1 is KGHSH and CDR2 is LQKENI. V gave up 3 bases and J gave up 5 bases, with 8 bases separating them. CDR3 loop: CASSPGRDEQYF. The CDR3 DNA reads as TGTGCCAGCTCACCGGGTCGGGACGAGCAGTACTTC. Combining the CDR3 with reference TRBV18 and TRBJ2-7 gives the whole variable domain NAGVMQNPRHLVRRRGQEARLRCSPMKGHSHVYWYRQLPEEGLKFMVYLQKENIIDESGMPKERFSAEFPKEGPSILRIQQVVRGDSAAYFCASSPGRDEQYFGPGTRLTVT.

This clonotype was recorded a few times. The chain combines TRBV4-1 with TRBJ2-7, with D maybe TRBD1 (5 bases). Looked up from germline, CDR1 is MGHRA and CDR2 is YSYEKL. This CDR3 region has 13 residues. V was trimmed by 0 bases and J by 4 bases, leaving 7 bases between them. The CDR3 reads CASSQERGYEQYF. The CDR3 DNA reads TGCGCCAGCAGCCAAGAAAGGGGTTACGAGCAGTACTTC.

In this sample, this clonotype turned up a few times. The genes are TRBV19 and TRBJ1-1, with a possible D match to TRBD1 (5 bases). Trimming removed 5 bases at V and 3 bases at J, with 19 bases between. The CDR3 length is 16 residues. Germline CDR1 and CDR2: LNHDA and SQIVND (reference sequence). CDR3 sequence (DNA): TGTGCCAGTAGTCGGGGCCCCGGGTCCGTGGACACTGAAGCTTTCTTT. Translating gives CASSRGPGSVDTEAFF.

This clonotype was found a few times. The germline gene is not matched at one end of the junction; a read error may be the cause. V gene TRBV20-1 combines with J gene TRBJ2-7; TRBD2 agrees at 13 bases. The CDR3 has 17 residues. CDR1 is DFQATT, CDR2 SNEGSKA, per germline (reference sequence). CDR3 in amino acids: CSARDLPGLAGFYEQYF. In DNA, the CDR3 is TGCAGCGCTAGAGACCTACCGGGACTAGCGGGATTCTACGAGCAGTACTTC.

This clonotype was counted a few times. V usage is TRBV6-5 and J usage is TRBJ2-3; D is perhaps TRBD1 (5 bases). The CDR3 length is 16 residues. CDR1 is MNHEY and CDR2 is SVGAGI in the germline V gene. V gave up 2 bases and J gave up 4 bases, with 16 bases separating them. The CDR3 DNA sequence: TGTGCCAGCAGTTACAGAATAGGGGAAAGCGCAGATACGCAGTATTTT. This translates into CASSYRIGESADTQYF.

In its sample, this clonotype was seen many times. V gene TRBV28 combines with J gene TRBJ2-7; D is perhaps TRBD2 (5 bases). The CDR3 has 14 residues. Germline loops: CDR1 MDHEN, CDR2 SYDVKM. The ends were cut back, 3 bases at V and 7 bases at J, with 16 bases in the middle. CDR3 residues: CASSFRLLGGEQYF. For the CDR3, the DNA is TGTGCCAGCAGTTTCCGACTACTAGGTGGGGAGCAGTACTTC.